The clone carrying this TCR beta chain was seen a handful of times. The antigen remains undetermined. The sample belongs to a study of beta chain features in type 1 diabetes. Findings of the study overall: In all four CD4+ subsets, TCRB CDR3 length was significantly, moderately reduced in type 1 diabetes. Comparison showed that naive, central memory and Treg TCRB repertoires appeared more similar among patients than among healthy donors.

All of the isolated RNA was reverse transcribed, so expressed TCRB transcripts were sequenced. TCRdb's table, derived via immunoSEQ multiplex PCR, lists solely in-frame clones and lacks some. The sample shows some 200,000 clones, around 16% of them seen only once. Looked up from germline, CDR1 is SQVTM and CDR2 is ANQGSEA. V lost 8 bases and J lost 10; bases outside the gene matches: 8. This CDR3 spans 14 amino acids. The chain employs TRBV29-1 and TRBJ2-1; 16 positions match TRBD2. The sequenced sample was naive CD4+ T cells from blood. The sequence was obtained from a young man with type 1 diabetes. CDR3 sequence: CSSGLAGGPGEQFF. CDR3 DNA: TGCAGCTCGGGACTAGCGGGAGGGCCAGGGGAGCAGTTCTTC.